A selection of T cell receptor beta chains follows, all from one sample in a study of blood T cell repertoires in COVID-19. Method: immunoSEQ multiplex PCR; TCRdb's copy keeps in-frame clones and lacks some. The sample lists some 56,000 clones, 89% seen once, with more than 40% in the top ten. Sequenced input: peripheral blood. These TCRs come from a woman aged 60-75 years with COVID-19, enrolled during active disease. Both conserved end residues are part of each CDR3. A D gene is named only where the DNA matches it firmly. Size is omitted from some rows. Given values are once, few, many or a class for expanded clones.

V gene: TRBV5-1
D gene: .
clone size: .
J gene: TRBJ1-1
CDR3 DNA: TGCGCCAGCAGCTCCTACCAGGGCACTGAAGCTTTCTTT
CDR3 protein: CASSSYQGTEAFF

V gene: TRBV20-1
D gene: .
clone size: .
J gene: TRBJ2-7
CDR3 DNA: TGCAGTGCTAGTACGAGTCTCGAGCAGTACTTC
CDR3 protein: CSASTSLEQYF

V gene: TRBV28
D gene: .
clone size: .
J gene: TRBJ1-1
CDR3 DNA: TGTGCCAGTACGAGGATGAACACTGAAGCTTTCTTT
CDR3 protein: CASTRMNTEAFF

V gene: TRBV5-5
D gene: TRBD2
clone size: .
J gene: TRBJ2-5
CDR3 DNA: TGTGCCAGCAGCTTGGTGGCTAGCGGGAGGGCCGGTCCACAAGAGACCCAGTACTTC
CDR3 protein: CASSLVASGRAGPQETQYF

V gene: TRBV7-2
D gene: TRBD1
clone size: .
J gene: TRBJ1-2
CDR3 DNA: TGTGCCAGCAGCACCGGGACAGGGGGTGGCTACACCTTC
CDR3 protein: CASSTGTGGGYTF

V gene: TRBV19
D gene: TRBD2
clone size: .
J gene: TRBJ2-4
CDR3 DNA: TGTGCCAGTAGCCCTAGCGGGGGGGGAAACATTCAGTACTTC
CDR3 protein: CASSPSGGGNIQYF

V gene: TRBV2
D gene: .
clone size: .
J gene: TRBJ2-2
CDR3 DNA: TGTGCCAGCAGCTACGACAGTTACACCGGGGAGCTGTTTTTT
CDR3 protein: CASSYDSYTGELFF

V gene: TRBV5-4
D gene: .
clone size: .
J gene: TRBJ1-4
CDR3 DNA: TGTCCCGGGGAAAAACTGTTTTTT
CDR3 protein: CPGEKLFF

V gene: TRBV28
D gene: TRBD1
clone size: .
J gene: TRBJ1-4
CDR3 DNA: TGTGCCAGCAGTCAGGGGGTGATAGGTGAAAAACTGTTTTTT
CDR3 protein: CASSQGVIGEKLFF

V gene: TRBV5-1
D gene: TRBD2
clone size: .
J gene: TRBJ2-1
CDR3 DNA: TGCGCCAGCAGCCCCATCGGGACTAGCGGGAGAAACTCCGAATACAATGAGCAGTTCTTC
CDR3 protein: CASSPIGTSGRNSEYNEQFF

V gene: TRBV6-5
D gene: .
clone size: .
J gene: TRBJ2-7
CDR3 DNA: TGTGCCACCACGAGGAGTTTAGGCGACGAGCAGTACTTC
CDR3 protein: CATTRSLGDEQYF

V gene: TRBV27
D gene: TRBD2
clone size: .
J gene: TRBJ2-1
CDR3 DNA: TGTGCCAGCAGTTTTGGGACTAGCGGGAGAAATGAGCAGTTCTTC
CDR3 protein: CASSFGTSGRNEQFF

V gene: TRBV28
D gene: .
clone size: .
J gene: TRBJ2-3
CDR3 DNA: TGTGCCAGCACCGCGACAGATACGCAGTATTTT
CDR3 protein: CASTATDTQYF

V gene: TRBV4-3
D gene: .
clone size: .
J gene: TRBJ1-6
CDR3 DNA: TGCGCCAGCAGCCTAGAGGCAGAACCTTTCTATTCACCCCTCCACTTT
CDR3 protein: CASSLEAEPFYSPLHF

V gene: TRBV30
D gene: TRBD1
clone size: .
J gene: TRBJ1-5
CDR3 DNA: TGTGCCTGGAGTGTAAAGGGGGCGCGGAGCAATCAGCCCCAGCATTTT
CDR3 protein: CAWSVKGARSNQPQHF

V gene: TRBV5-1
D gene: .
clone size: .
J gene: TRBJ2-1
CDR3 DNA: TGCGCCAGCTCCCCAGGCGGGTATTCCTACAATGAGCAGTTCTTC
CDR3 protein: CASSPGGYSYNEQFF

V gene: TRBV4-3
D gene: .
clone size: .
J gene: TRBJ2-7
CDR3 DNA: TGCGCCAGCAGCCAAGATACTTACTACGAGCAGTACTTC
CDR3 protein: CASSQDTYYEQYF

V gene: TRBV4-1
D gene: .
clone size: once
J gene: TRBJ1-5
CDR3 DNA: TGCGCCAGCAGCCAAGATCTGACAACAAATCAGCCCCAGCATTTT
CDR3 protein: CASSQDLTTNQPQHF

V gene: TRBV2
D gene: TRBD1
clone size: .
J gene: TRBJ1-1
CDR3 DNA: TGTGCCAGCAGTGCGGACAGGTTCGGCACTGAAGCTTTCTTT
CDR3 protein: CASSADRFGTEAFF

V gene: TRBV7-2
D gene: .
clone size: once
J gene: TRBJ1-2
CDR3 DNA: TGTGCCAGCAGCTTCCGCGGGTCGGATGGCTACACCTTC
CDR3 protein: CASSFRGSDGYTF

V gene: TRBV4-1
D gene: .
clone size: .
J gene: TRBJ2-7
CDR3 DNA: TGCGCCAGCAGCCAAGTACCAGGCTACGAGCAGTACTTC
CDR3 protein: CASSQVPGYEQYF

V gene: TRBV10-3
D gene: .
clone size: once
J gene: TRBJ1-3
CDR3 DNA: TGTGCCATCAGTCCGGACAGTGGAAACACCATATATTTT
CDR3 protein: CAISPDSGNTIYF